The 27 T cell receptor beta chains below were found in one sample sequenced in a study of T-cell memory formation after mild COVID-19 (dated by TCRdb to the early 2020s). Receptor amplification or capture employed 5' RACE. TCRdb names Illumina NovaSeq 6000 as the instrument used. Starting from the raw public reads, TCRdb applied fastp trimming at Q25, assembled clones with MiXCR and retained in-frame beta chains. Rows merge per CDR3 protein into single entries with the most common DNA and genes. This sample lists some 320,000 distinct CDR3 sequences; 15% were detected once. The ten largest account for around 22% of the sample. The sequenced sample was PBMCs or a T cell subset sorted from them (not recorded which). Every receptor here comes from a young man who had mild COVID-19 (a few samples of this study predate the infection). The sample titles of this study are shuffled in the database, so cell type and time point are left out; the donor was told from shared clones.

The rearrangement uses TRBV4-2 and TRBJ2-7; 8 nucleotides match TRBD2. The CDR3 consists of 14 residues. J lost 1 base, V lost 1 base, and 0 bases had no gene match. Per germline, CDR1 LGHNA and CDR2 YNFKEQ. CDR3 bases: TGTGCCAGCAGCCAAGTAGCGGGGTCCTACGAGCAGTACTTC. Protein: CASSQVAGSYEQYF.

This clonotype occurred many times. The chain recombines TRBV4-3 with TRBJ2-2; D is uncertain. The CDR3 is 14 amino acids. CDR1 is LGHNA and CDR2 is YSLEER in the germline V gene. V gave up 0 bases and J gave up 8 bases, with 10 bases separating them. The CDR3 here is CASSQEISRGELFF. The DNA for the CDR3 is TGCGCCAGCAGCCAAGAGATCAGTCGAGGGGAGCTGTTTTTT.

The rearrangement joins TRBV7-6 to TRBJ2-3; 13 nucleotides match TRBD2. Germline CDR1 SGHVS, CDR2 FNYEAQ. This CDR3 has 17 amino acids. V trimming: 1 base; J trimming: 7 bases; junction bases outside the gene matches: 8. DNA of the CDR3: TGTGCCAGCAGCTTAGAAGGACTAGCGGGGGCGTGGAATACGCAGTATTTT. It codes for CASSLEGLAGAWNTQYF.

This clonotype was counted many times. The J gene is TRBJ2-3, the V gene TRBV12-3 or TRBV12-4; D not resolved. This CDR3 is built from 12 residues. Trimming took 8 bases from V and 4 from J, leaving 10 bases between them. This chain's CDR3 is CASGPGSDTQYF. The CDR3 DNA follows: TGTGCCAGCGGACCCGGTTCAGATACGCAGTATTTT.

There are many counts of this clonotype. The rearrangement links TRBV7-2 to TRBJ2-3; possibly TRBD1 or TRBD2 for D (6 bases each). This CDR3 contains 14 residues. V lost 7 bases and J lost 3, with 14 bases in between. Germline CDR1 and CDR2: SGHTA and FQGNSA. CDR3 protein: CASTPWGATDTQYF. Written as DNA, the CDR3 is TGTGCCAGCACACCCTGGGGGGCAACAGATACGCAGTATTTT.

The genes are TRBV7-3 and TRBJ2-3; D possibly corresponds to TRBD1 (6 bases). Germline CDR1 SGHTA, CDR2 FQGTGA. This CDR3 has 18 residues. V lost 3 bases, J lost 7 bases, and 26 bases lay in between. The CDR3 spells CASSFVTGTPVPLHTQYF. CDR3 DNA sequence: TGTGCCAGCAGCTTCGTTACCGGGACACCTGTACCATTGCATACGCAGTATTTT. The full variable domain, in which reference TRBV7-3 and TRBJ2-3 provide the parts outside the CDR3, is GAGVSQTPSNKVTEKGKYVELRCDPISGHTALYWYRQSLGQGPEFLIYFQGTGAADDSGLPNDRFFAVRPEGSVSTLKIQRTERGDSAVYLCASSFVTGTPVPLHTQYFGPGTRLTVL.

This clonotype was seen only a few times. V gene TRBV7-9 combines with J gene TRBJ2-2; D not resolved. Per germline, CDR1 SEHNR and CDR2 FQNEAQ (reference sequence). The CDR3 is 15 amino acids. The V and J ends lost 1 base and 6 bases respectively, with 12 bases between them. The CDR3 region has the DNA TGTGCCAGCAGCTTAGGCCCGCCGGTGGCCGGGGAGCTGTTTTTT. It yields the protein CASSLGPPVAGELFF.

The chain combines TRBV9 with TRBJ1-6; perhaps TRBD1 as D (5 bases). This CDR3 has 15 residues. Deletions cut 0 bases from V and 8 bases from J, with 12 bases between. Germline CDR1 SGDLS, CDR2 YYNGEE. The CDR3 region is CASSVDSLGDSPLHF. The CDR3 DNA follows: TGTGCCAGCAGCGTAGACTCTTTGGGGGATTCACCCCTCCACTTT.

The chain couples TRBV5-1 to TRBJ1-2, with 8 positions matching TRBD1. The CDR3 sequence is 15 residues long. Germline V lookup: CDR1 SGHRS, CDR2 YFSETQ. With 5 bases clipped from V and 4 bases from J, the junction kept 10 bases outside the gene matches. In DNA, the CDR3 is TGCGCCAGCAGACAAGCGGCGGACAGGGTCTATGGCTACACCTTC. It is translated as CASRQAADRVYGYTF.

In its sample, this clonotype was seen a few times. The CDR3 region has the DNA TGTGCCAGCAGTTCCGTTGGGGGGGTCAGTGAGCAGTTCTTC. This gives the protein CASSSVGGVSEQFF. V and J are TRBV12-3 or TRBV12-4 and TRBJ2-1; 7 nucleotides align to TRBD2. The CDR3 totals 14 residues. Trimming took 4 bases from V and 9 from J; bases not matched to a gene: 9.

The J gene is TRBJ2-3, the V gene TRBV29-1, with 8 bases aligning to TRBD2. From germline, CDR1 is SQVTM and CDR2 ANQGSEA. The CDR3 runs 17 residues. J was trimmed by 0 bases and V by 2 bases; bases with no gene match: 10. As DNA, the CDR3 is TGCAGCGTTGAACCCGGGACTAGTATCAGTAGCACAGATACGCAGTATTTT. Residues: CSVEPGTSISSTDTQYF.

In its sample, this clonotype was seen a few times. The V and J genes are TRBV18 and TRBJ2-2; D is possibly TRBD2 (6 bases). The CDR3 has 14 amino acids. Germline V gene data show CDR1 as KGHSH and CDR2 as LQKENI. Trimming removed 4 bases from V and 9 bases from J, with 15 bases in between. The CDR3 is CASSQGTPNRELFF. The CDR3 DNA sequence: TGTGCCAGCTCACAGGGGACTCCAAACAGGGAGCTGTTTTTT. Full variable domain (outside the CDR3, taken from reference TRBV18 and TRBJ2-2): NAGVMQNPRHLVRRRGQEARLRCSPMKGHSHVYWYRQLPEEGLKFMVYLQKENIIDESGMPKERFSAEFPKEGPSILRIQQVVRGDSAAYFCASSQGTPNRELFFGEGSRLTVL.

This clonotype has a handful of counts. The gene calls are TRBV7-9 and TRBJ1-4; D gene uncertain. The CDR3 has 11 amino acids. The germline CDR1 and CDR2 sequences are SEHNR and FQNEAQ (reference sequence). The V end was cut by 1 base, the J end by 11 bases, with 5 bases between. The CDR3 loop reads CASSLGAKLFF. The DNA for the CDR3 is TGTGCCAGCAGCTTAGGGGCGAAACTGTTTTTT.

The rearrangement joins TRBV4-2 to TRBJ1-6; a possible D gene is TRBD1 (6 bases). V dropped 4 bases and J dropped 4 bases, with 23 bases sitting between them. Germline CDR1 and CDR2: LGHNA and YNFKEQ. The CDR3 is 19 amino acids. The chain's CDR3 is CASSRTGGGGRGYNSPLHF. The DNA for the CDR3 is TGTGCCAGCAGCCGAACCGGCGGAGGGGGACGGGGATATAATTCACCCCTCCACTTT.

The chain uses TRBV5-1 and TRBJ2-5; 8 bases line up with TRBD2. Germline assignment: CDR1 SGHRS and CDR2 YFSETQ. CDR3 length: 16 residues. V gave up 4 bases and J gave up 5 bases; unmatched junction bases: 13. The CDR3 spells CASSPGRGGLGETQYF. CDR3 coding DNA: TGCGCCAGCAGCCCCGGCCGCGGGGGGCTGGGGGAGACCCAGTACTTC.

This chain connects TRBV21-1 to TRBJ2-3; the DNA was not compared with TRBD1, the D call given in the table. TRBV21-1 is a known pseudogene. This CDR3 has 16 residues. CDR3 loop: CASSKRLQGFTDTQYF. The CDR3 DNA is TGTGCCAGCAGCAAACGCCTACAGGGGTTCACAGATACGCAGTATTTT.

This chain links TRBV4-1 with TRBJ2-1; TRBD1 agrees at 9 bases. The germline gives CDR1 MGHRA, CDR2 YSYEKL. The CDR3 spans 16 residues. Trimming took 2 bases from V and 3 from J; bases not matched to a gene: 5. The CDR3 DNA reads as TGCGCCAGCAGCCAACCCGGGACAGGGATCTACAATGAGCAGTTCTTC. Encoded protein: CASSQPGTGIYNEQFF.

This clonotype was seen more than once but under ten times. This chain joins TRBV5-1 and TRBJ2-1; perhaps TRBD2 as D (6 bases). The CDR3 sequence is 13 residues long. In germline, CDR1 is SGHRS, CDR2 YFSETQ. Trimming stripped 3 bases from V and 9 bases from J, with 13 bases between. The CDR3, as DNA: TGCGCCAGCAGCTCTATAGCGGCTGGTGAGCAGTTCTTC. It is translated as CASSSIAAGEQFF.

This clonotype came up a few times. The chain links TRBV6-5 to TRBJ1-6; a weak D match, TRBD1 (5 bases). The CDR3 runs to 17 residues. The germline CDR1 and CDR2 sequences are MNHEY and SVGAGI. V was shortened by 8 bases and J by 11 bases, with 28 bases between the two germline ends. CDR3 nucleotides: TGTGCCAGCGGCCGGGGGAGGTCCGTCTCCATCTGGGCACCCCTCCACTTT. It yields the protein CASGRGRSVSIWAPLHF.

In its sample, this clonotype was seen many times. The rearrangement uses TRBV5-1 and TRBJ2-5; 7 bases line up with TRBD2. V shed 0 bases and J 3 bases; nucleotides not matched to a gene: 2. Per germline, CDR1 SGHRS and CDR2 YFSETQ. This CDR3 has 14 residues. Here the CDR3 reads CASSLESGEETQYF. The CDR3 DNA sequence: TGCGCCAGCAGCTTGGAGAGCGGGGAAGAGACCCAGTACTTC.

The chain is built from TRBV9 and TRBJ2-2; D is ambiguous. The germline CDR1 and CDR2 sequences are SGDLS and YYNGEE. The CDR3 is made up of 17 amino acids. Trimming left V 0 bases short and J 0 bases short, with 12 bases between. The CDR3 is CASSVGLSAANTGELFF. The CDR3 DNA reads TGTGCCAGCAGCGTAGGACTCTCGGCGGCGAACACCGGGGAGCTGTTTTTT.

Many counts were recorded for this clonotype. CDR3: CASRQPTGKETQYF. The CDR3 nucleotides are TGTGCCAGCAGACAACCGACTGGAAAAGAGACCCAGTACTTC. The chain joins TRBV7-9 to TRBJ2-5; no firm D call. The CDR3 has 14 amino acids. Per the germline V gene, CDR1 is SEHNR and CDR2 is FQNEAQ (reference sequence). V was trimmed by 6 bases and J by 3 bases, leaving 14 bases between them.

This clonotype came up a few times. The V gene is TRBV25-1, the J gene TRBJ2-1, with D perhaps TRBD2 (5 bases). CDR1 is MGHDK, CDR2 SYGVNS, per germline. The CDR3 has 12 residues. V lost 4 bases, J lost 10 bases, and 11 bases lay in between. CDR3 amino acids: CASSGPGEEQFF. In DNA form, the CDR3 reads TGTGCCAGCAGTGGCCCCGGGGAGGAGCAGTTCTTC. Full variable domain (outside the CDR3, taken from reference TRBV25-1 and TRBJ2-1): EADIYQTPRYLVIGTGKKITLECSQTMGHDKMYWYQQDPGMELHLIHYSYGVNSTEKGDLSSESTVSRIRTEHFPLTLESARPSHTSQYLCASSGPGEEQFFGPGTRLTVL.

This clonotype was seen only a few times. For the CDR3, the DNA is TGTGCCAGCAGCAAGACAGCGAACACTGAAGCTTTCTTT. Its protein is CASSKTANTEAFF. The rearrangement uses TRBV7-2 and TRBJ1-1, with a tentative D call TRBD1 (5 bases). CDR1 and CDR2 (germline): SGHTA, FQGNSA. This CDR3 region has 13 residues. V dropped 5 bases and J dropped 1 base, with 8 bases sitting between them.

This clonotype was seen only a few times. The gene calls are TRBV28 and TRBJ2-7; D is perhaps TRBD1 (6 bases). Germline CDR1 reads MDHEN; CDR2 reads SYDVKM. There are 13 residues in the CDR3. V dropped 6 bases and J dropped 2 bases, with 11 bases sitting between them. The CDR3 sequence is CASRYAGAYEQYV. The CDR3, as DNA: TGTGCCAGCAGATATGCAGGGGCCTACGAGCAGTACGTC.

The table lists this clonotype with a few counts. The chain recombines TRBV4-3 with TRBJ1-5, with 9 bases lining up with TRBD1. This CDR3 contains 17 residues. With 2 bases clipped from V and 3 bases from J, the junction kept 8 bases outside the gene matches. CDR1 and CDR2 from the germline V gene are LGHNA and YSLEER. CDR3 DNA sequence: TGCGCCAGCAGCCAAACACACAGGGGGCTAAACAATCAGCCCCAGCATTTT. Protein sequence: CASSQTHRGLNNQPQHF.

This clonotype was seen a few times. The chain links TRBV6-2 or TRBV6-3 to TRBJ2-3; D unresolved. Germline assignment: CDR1 MNHEY and CDR2 SVGEGT. CDR3 length: 15 amino acids. V lost 8 bases, J lost 3 bases, and 18 bases lay in between. Here the CDR3 DNA reads TGTGCCAGCGGGTTGGGCCTAAGGGTAACAGATACGCAGTATTTT. Encoded protein: CASGLGLRVTDTQYF.